The present T cell receptor beta chain was sequenced within a study of OX40 agonist ivuxolimab in advanced cancers. Assay: immunoSEQ multiplex PCR; the TCRdb copy retains only in-frame clones and omits some. The sample lists roughly 64,000 clones; about 89% were seen once. This CDR3 is 13 amino acids long. The germline V gene encodes CDR1 SGHVS and CDR2 FQNEAQ. V was cut by 3 bases and J by 6 bases, with 11 bases left in between. J is TRBJ1-1 and V is TRBV7-8; D is possibly TRBD1 (6 bases). This material consisted of CD4+ or CD8+ T cells sorted from blood, taken in a trial of the OX40 agonist ivuxolimab. This TCR was sampled from an adult with an advanced solid tumor such as melanoma, head and neck, liver or kidney cancer. The DNA for the CDR3 is TGTGCCAGCAGCTTGGGGGCGGGCGCTGAAGCTTTCTTT. Translating it yields CASSLGAGAEAFF.